Presented here are 11 T cell receptor beta chains from one specimen sequenced in a study of blood T cell repertoires in COVID-19. TCRdb keeps only in-frame clones here, not all; method: immunoSEQ multiplex PCR. Among approximately 300,000 clones listed, approximately 91% were seen once. The sample consisted of PBMCs or T cells enriched from blood (not recorded which). These receptors all stem from a man aged 55 to 70 who had recovered from COVID-19.

This clone was found a few times. This chain connects TRBV7-9 to TRBJ2-7; the D gene is possibly TRBD1 (5 bases). V was shortened by 5 bases and J by 3 bases, with 14 bases between the two germline ends. Per the germline V gene, CDR1 is SEHNR and CDR2 is FQNEAQ (reference sequence). This CDR3 contains 14 residues. The CDR3 reads CASSPGANFYEQYF. The CDR3 DNA sequence: TGTGCCAGCAGCCCTGGGGCTAATTTCTACGAGCAGTACTTC.

V is TRBV6-5 and J is TRBJ1-1; weak D call: TRBD1 (6 bases). Germline values: CDR1 MNHEY, CDR2 SVGAGI. The CDR3 runs 15 residues. Trimming removed 2 bases at V and 5 bases at J, with 15 bases between. The CDR3 is CASSYRRGARTEAFF. The CDR3 bases are TGTGCCAGCAGTTACCGTCGGGGGGCTAGGACTGAAGCTTTCTTT.

The genes are TRBV9 and TRBJ2-7; 12 bases match TRBD2. Germline assignment: CDR1 SGDLS and CDR2 YYNGEE. The CDR3 covers 16 residues. Trimming cost V 1 base and J 1 base; bases outside gene matches: 3. DNA for the CDR3: TGTGCCAGCAGCGTAACCGGGACTAGCGGGTCCTACGAGCAGTACTTC. This codes for CASSVTGTSGSYEQYF.

This chain uses TRBV2 with TRBJ2-5, with a weak D call TRBD1 (5 bases). This CDR3 has 12 residues. CDR1 is SNHLY and CDR2 is FYNNEI in the germline V gene. Trimming cost V 8 bases and J 3 bases, with 10 bases left between them. The CDR3 sequence: CASDTTEETQYF. Written as DNA, the CDR3 is TGTGCCAGCGACACGACAGAAGAGACCCAGTACTTC.

The V gene is TRBV11-2, the J gene TRBJ2-3; no reliable D call. With 7 bases removed from V and 3 bases from J, the gap between germline ends came to 5 bases. The CDR3 totals 11 residues. CDR1 and CDR2 (germline): SGHAT, FQNNGV. The CDR3 region is CASKLTDTQYF. CDR3 DNA: TGTGCCAGCAAACTTACAGATACGCAGTATTTT.

This sequence joins TRBV6-5 and TRBJ1-2; 9 bases line up with TRBD1. Germline V gene data show CDR1 as MNHEY and CDR2 as SVGAGI. The CDR3 runs to 16 residues. V lost 4 bases, J lost 7 bases, and 13 bases stayed unmatched. The CDR3 DNA reads as TGTGCCAGCAGTTCGCCCGGGGAGACAGGGGGTGTTGGCTACACCTTC. Amino acids: CASSSPGETGGVGYTF.

This chain joins TRBV11-1 and TRBJ2-1; tentative D call: TRBD2 (6 bases). CDR1 is SGHAT, CDR2 FQDESV, per germline (reference sequence). There are 13 residues in the CDR3. V was pared by 10 bases and J by 0 bases, with 10 bases between. DNA for the CDR3: TGTGCCACCAGACTAGTCTCCTACAATGAGCAGTTCTTC. The encoded protein is CATRLVSYNEQFF.

The genes are TRBV28 and TRBJ2-5, with a tentative D call TRBD1 (5 bases). CDR1 is MDHEN and CDR2 is SYDVKM in the germline V gene. The length of the CDR3 is 15 residues. Trimming left V 5 bases short and J 5 bases short, with 18 bases between. The chain's CDR3 is CASSNGGAGFETQYF. CDR3 coding DNA: TGTGCCAGCAGTAACGGTGGGGCAGGCTTTGAGACCCAGTACTTC.

This chain joins TRBV4-1 and TRBJ2-2; 11 nucleotides line up with TRBD2. Germline V gene lookup returns CDR1 MGHRA and CDR2 YSYEKL. The CDR3 length is 17 residues. V lost 6 bases and J lost 1; bases outside the gene matches: 7. The CDR3 region is CASSPSGRPRNTGELFF. Here the CDR3 DNA reads TGCGCCAGCAGTCCTAGCGGGAGGCCCCGGAACACCGGGGAGCTGTTTTTT.

This clone was counted a single time. This chain links TRBV19 with TRBJ2-7; 10 nucleotides line up with TRBD2. Trimming took 2 bases from V and 3 from J; bases not matched to a gene: 4. Germline V lookup: CDR1 LNHDA, CDR2 SQIVND (reference sequence). The CDR3 contains 15 residues. In DNA, the CDR3 is TGTGCCAGTAGTATATTGCTAGCGGGGGTCTACGAGCAGTACTTC. Its protein product is CASSILLAGVYEQYF.

V is TRBV25-1 and J is TRBJ1-3; D possibly corresponds to TRBD1 (6 bases). Germline V CDR1 and CDR2: MGHDK, SYGVNS. Trimming pared 7 bases from V and 1 base from J, leaving 14 bases between. This CDR3 comprises 15 residues. CDR3 residues: CASNPTGTSGNTIYF. The CDR3 nucleotides are TGTGCCAGCAACCCTACCGGGACATCTGGAAACACCATATATTTT.